These 6 T cell receptor beta chains share one sample of origin, sequenced in a study of blood T cells in healthy people across ages (dated by TCRdb to about 2015). The library was produced with 5' RACE. This sample was sequenced with an Illumina HiSeq 2500. A second PCR of roughly 7 to 12 cycles was run with a J-beta primer mix and a sample-barcoded 5' primer. TCRdb handled the public reads itself, with Q25 trimming in fastp and clone calling in MiXCR, and kept productive beta chains. Duplicate CDR3 protein sequences are folded into a single record with the most common DNA and genes. Across this sample there are about 830,000 distinct CDR3 sequences, with 58% seen only once. 20% to 25% of the sample goes to the ten largest clones. Sequencing was done on a sample of blood. These receptors were obtained from a man aged 25 to 45 in good health.

The chain links TRBV12-3 or TRBV12-4 to TRBJ2-5, with D tentatively TRBD1 (5 bases). This CDR3 spans 15 amino acids. Between the trimmed V and J ends, which lost 3 bases and 11 bases, there was a span of 22 bases. This CDR3 reads CASSLQGDLSREQYF. The DNA for the CDR3 is TGTGCCAGCAGTTTGCAGGGCGACCTCTCTAGAGAGCAGTACTTC.

The chain is built from TRBV2 and TRBJ2-1; D uncertain. Germline V gives CDR1 SNHLY, CDR2 FYNNEI. Trimming cost V 1 base and J 15 bases, with 16 bases left between them. The CDR3 is 13 amino acids. The CDR3 loop is CASSEERLTLLFF. The CDR3 bases are TGTGCCAGCAGTGAAGAGCGACTGACCTTACTGTTCTTC. The variable domain in full, completed from reference TRBV2 and TRBJ2-1, reads EPEVTQTPSHQVTQMGQEVILRCVPISNHLYFYWYRQILGQKVEFLVSFYNNEISEKSEIFDDQFSVERPDGSNFTLKIRSTKLEDSAMYFCASSEERLTLLFFGPGTRLTVL.

Points on this clonotype: Relative to the germline gene, one junction end is altered; a read error may explain this. V and J are TRBV7-2 and TRBJ2-1; 7 nucleotides match TRBD2. Germline V gene data show CDR1 as SGHTA and CDR2 as FQGNSA. The CDR3 spans 15 residues. DNA for the CDR3: TGTGCCAGCAGTCCATCGGGGGGAACCTACAATGAGCGGTTCTTC. Protein sequence: CASSPSGGTYNERFF.

The chain carries TRBV27 and TRBJ2-1, with TRBD1 identical over 9 bases. This CDR3 has 16 residues. V gave up 2 bases and J gave up 9 bases; unmatched junction bases: 11. Germline V gene sequence: CDR1 MNHEY, CDR2 SMNVEV (reference sequence). The chain's CDR3 is CASSLGVGQGGGEQFF. The CDR3 DNA reads as TGTGCCAGCAGTTTAGGGGTGGGACAGGGAGGGGGTGAGCAGTTCTTC.

This clonotype was counted once. This chain connects TRBV29-1 to TRBJ1-1; a possible D gene is TRBD1 (5 bases). Germline assignment: CDR1 SQVTM and CDR2 ANQGSEA. The CDR3 sequence is 13 residues long. Trimming pared 7 bases from V and 3 bases from J, leaving 15 bases between. CDR3 coding DNA: TGCAGCGCAAGGGACCGGACCTACACTGAAGCTTTCTTT. This codes for CSARDRTYTEAFF.

This rearrangement joins TRBV11-2 to TRBJ2-3, with a weak D call TRBD1 (6 bases). Germline loops: CDR1 SGHAT, CDR2 FQNNGV. Trimming took off 4 bases at V and 2 bases at J, with 16 bases between the two ends. The CDR3 is made up of 16 amino acids. CDR3 protein: CASSSGQNGHTDTQYF. Here the CDR3 DNA reads TGTGCCAGCAGCTCTGGACAGAATGGGCACACAGATACGCAGTATTTT. The full variable domain, rest sourced from reference TRBV11-2 and TRBJ2-3, is EAGVAQSPRYKIIEKRQSVAFWCNPISGHATLYWYQQILGQGPKLLIQFQNNGVVDDSQLPKDRFSAERLKGVDSTLKIQPAKLEDSAVYLCASSSGQNGHTDTQYFGPGTRLTVL.